A single TCR beta chain is shown here with its context. This same CDR3 is encoded by further DNA sequences in the sample. This CDR3 comprises 15 residues. V dropped 0 bases and J dropped 3; count of bases not matched to a gene: 2. Germline V gene sequence: CDR1 MNHEY, CDR2 SVGAGI. The data were obtained in a study of blood T cell repertoires in COVID-19. Among Cohort 3 donors, those recovered had two negative PCRs, clearance, or symptom resolution. Generated by immunoSEQ multiplex PCR, the TCRdb table keeps only in-frame clones and is missing some. The table records around 250,000 clones, 86% of them present only once.

Sequencing used PBMCs or T cells enriched from blood (not recorded which). The chain is built from TRBV6-5 and TRBJ1-1; 9 bases align to TRBD1. This TCR was sampled from a young man who had recovered from COVID-19. The CDR3 DNA sequence: TGTGCCAGCAGTTACTCGCGGACAGGGGACACTGAAGCTTTCTTT. Translating it yields CASSYSRTGDTEAFF.